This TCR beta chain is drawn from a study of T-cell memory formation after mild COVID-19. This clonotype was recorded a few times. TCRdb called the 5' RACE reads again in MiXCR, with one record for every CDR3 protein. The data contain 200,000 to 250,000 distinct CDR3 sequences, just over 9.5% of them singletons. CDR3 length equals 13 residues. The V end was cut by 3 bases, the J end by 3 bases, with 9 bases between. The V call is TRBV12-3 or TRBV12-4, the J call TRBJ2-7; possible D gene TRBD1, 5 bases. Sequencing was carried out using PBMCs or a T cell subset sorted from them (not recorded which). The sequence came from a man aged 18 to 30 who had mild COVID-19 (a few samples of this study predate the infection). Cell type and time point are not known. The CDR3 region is CASSFRQIYEQYF. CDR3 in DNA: TGTGCCAGCAGTTTCCGACAGATCTACGAGCAGTACTTC.